Included here is one TCR beta chain sequence, with context. Profiling relied on immunoSEQ multiplex PCR, and the TCRdb table lists in-frame clones only, not all of them. The table has under 80,000 clones, around 87% seen once. The source of the sample is a study of OX40 agonist ivuxolimab in advanced cancers. Turning to the study itself: The dose of intravenous ivuxolimab that patients received every 2 weeks ranged from 0.01 to 10 mg/kg. Three individuals attained partial responses, comprising one hepatocellular carcinoma case and two cutaneous melanoma cases.

Patients had blood sampled at baseline and again on cycle 4 day 1 and cycle 7 day 1. The receptor was isolated from an adult with an advanced solid tumor such as melanoma, head and neck, liver or kidney cancer. The sample here was CD4+ or CD8+ T cells sorted from blood, taken in a trial of the OX40 agonist ivuxolimab.

CDR3 amino acids: CAWREGSGWNEKLFF. CDR3 bases: TGTGCCTGGAGGGAGGGCTCGGGTTGGAATGAAAAACTGTTTTTT. The rearrangement joins TRBV30 to TRBJ1-4; no clear D. Germline V gene lookup returns CDR1 GTSNPN and CDR2 SVGIG (reference sequence). The CDR3 totals 15 residues. Deletions cut 3 bases from V and 5 bases from J, with 16 bases between.